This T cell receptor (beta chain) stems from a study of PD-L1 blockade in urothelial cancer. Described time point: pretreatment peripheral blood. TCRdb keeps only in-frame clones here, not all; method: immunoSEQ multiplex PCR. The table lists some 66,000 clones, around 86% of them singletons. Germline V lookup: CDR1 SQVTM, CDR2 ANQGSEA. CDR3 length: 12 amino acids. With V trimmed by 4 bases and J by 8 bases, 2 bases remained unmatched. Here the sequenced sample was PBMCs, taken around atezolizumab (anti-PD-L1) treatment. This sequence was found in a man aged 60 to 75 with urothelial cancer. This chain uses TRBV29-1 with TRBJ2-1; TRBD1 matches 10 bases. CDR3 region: CSVGDRGHEQFF. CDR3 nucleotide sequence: TGCAGCGTTGGGGACAGGGGCCATGAGCAGTTCTTC.